These 21 T cell receptor beta chains were sequenced from one sample in a study of CD8+ T cells in alopecia areata. Extracted RNA was reverse transcribed into cDNA, the sequencing template. Produced via immunoSEQ multiplex PCR; TCRdb's table is partial and in-frame only. Among fewer than 150,000 clones listed, 30% to 40% were seen once. Sequencing input: CD4+ T cells sorted from blood. The receptors stem from a human donor with alopecia areata.

This clone is a singleton in its sample. V gene TRBV6-5 combines with J gene TRBJ2-1, with D unresolved. The V end lost 3 bases, the J end lost 4 bases, and 10 bases lay between the germline ends. Germline lookup yields CDR1 MNHEY and CDR2 SVGAGI. The CDR3 has 14 amino acids. CDR3 DNA sequence: TGTGCCAGCAGTTATTCCGATAGATACAATGAGCAGTTCTTC. The encoded protein is CASSYSDRYNEQFF.

This clone was observed a few times. CDR3 DNA: TGTGCCATCAGTGAGTCGAGGATTCAGTTCTTC. The encoded protein is CAISESRIQFF. This sequence joins TRBV10-3 and TRBJ2-1; D uncertain. Germline CDR1 is ENHRY and CDR2 is SYGVKD. The CDR3 has 11 residues. V was cut by 0 bases and J by 13 bases, with 7 bases left in between.

The rearrangement links TRBV29-1 to TRBJ1-2; D gene ambiguous. The CDR3 has 15 residues. Germline V lookup: CDR1 SQVTM, CDR2 ANQGSEA. Trimming stripped 5 bases from V and 8 bases from J, with 24 bases between. The CDR3 spells CSVPHIETRVTGYTF. CDR3 nucleotide sequence: TGCAGCGTTCCCCATATAGAGACACGCGTGACGGGCTACACCTTC.

CDR3 residues: CASSPLMGSGQPQHF. The CDR3 region has the DNA TGTGCCAGCAGCCCCCTGATGGGGTCGGGCCAGCCCCAGCATTTT. The chain is built from TRBV7-3 and TRBJ1-5; D call uncertain. Germline lookup yields CDR1 SGHTA and CDR2 FQGTGA. This CDR3 has 15 residues. Trimming pared 5 bases from V and 7 bases from J, leaving 18 bases between.

The chain employs TRBV6-5 and TRBJ1-5, with 11 nucleotides matching TRBD1. The germline CDR1 and CDR2 sequences are MNHEY and SVGAGI. The V segment lost 2 bases and the J segment 6 bases; nucleotides outside the gene matches: 0. The CDR3 is 14 residues long. Here the CDR3 DNA reads TGTGCCAGCAGTTACGGGACAGGGGGTCAGCCCCAGCATTTT. Amino acids: CASSYGTGGQPQHF.

The V gene is TRBV27, the J gene TRBJ1-5; 11 bases are shared with TRBD1. Germline V gives CDR1 MNHEY, CDR2 SMNVEV (reference sequence). The CDR3 length is 16 residues. The J segment lost 4 bases and the V segment lost 5 bases, leaving 7 bases of the junction unmatched. As DNA, the CDR3 is TGTGCCAGCAGTCCACAGGACAGGGGGCGGAATCAGCCCCAGCATTTT. This codes for CASSPQDRGRNQPQHF.

The chain uses TRBV7-2 and TRBJ2-5; 11 nucleotides agree with TRBD2. Germline trimming cut 6 bases from V and 5 bases from J; bases unmatched to any gene: 8. There are 15 residues in the CDR3. Germline CDR1 reads SGHTA; CDR2 reads FQGNSA. CDR3 residues: CASRSLAGVGETQYF. The CDR3 region has the DNA TGTGCCAGCAGGTCACTAGCGGGAGTGGGGGAGACCCAGTACTTC. The full variable domain, its missing parts supplied by reference TRBV7-2 and TRBJ2-5, is GAGVSQSPSNKVTEKGKDVELRCDPISGHTALYWYRQSLGQGLEFLIYFQGNSAPDKSGLPSDRFSAERTGGSVSTLTIQRTQQEDSAVYLCASRSLAGVGETQYFGPGTRLLVL.

This clone occurred a few times. This chain joins TRBV7-9 and TRBJ2-7, with TRBD2 matching over 7 bases. J gave up 5 bases and V 8 bases, and 9 bases lay outside the gene matches. This CDR3 comprises 13 residues. The germline V gene has CDR1 SEHNR and CDR2 FQNEAQ (reference sequence). For the CDR3, the DNA is TGTGCCAGCCGGGGGGAGGTCGGCAACGAGCAGTACTTC. Translated: CASRGEVGNEQYF. Filled out from reference TRBV7-9 and TRBJ2-7, the complete variable domain reads DTGVSQNPRHKITKRGQNVTFRCDPISEHNRLYWYRQTLGQGPEFLTYFQNEAQLEKSRLLSDRFSAERPKGSFSTLEIQRTEQGDSAMYLCASRGEVGNEQYFGPGTRLTVT.

This chain joins TRBV7-2 and TRBJ2-1; D is ambiguous. The germline gives CDR1 SGHTA, CDR2 FQGNSA. This CDR3 is built from 11 residues. Trimming pared 4 bases from V and 10 bases from J, leaving 8 bases between. Here the CDR3 reads CASSSTGEQFF. Here the CDR3 DNA reads TGTGCCAGCAGCTCCACTGGAGAGCAGTTCTTC.

This chain links TRBV4-3 with TRBJ2-1; no clear D. Trimming took 2 bases from V and 10 from J, leaving 18 bases between them. Looked up from germline, CDR1 is LGHNA and CDR2 is YSLEER. The CDR3 length is 15 residues. The CDR3 spells CASSQSSSRAREQFF. The CDR3, as DNA: TGCGCCAGCAGCCAATCCTCCAGCCGGGCCAGAGAGCAGTTCTTC.

This clone came up once. The gene calls are TRBV7-9 and TRBJ2-3; 8 bases fit TRBD2. Germline V gives CDR1 SEHNR, CDR2 FQNEAQ (reference sequence). This CDR3 is 16 amino acids long. The ends lost 4 bases at V and 5 bases at J; junction bases unmatched: 11. CDR3 sequence: CASSSPSGSVKDTQYF. CDR3 coding DNA: TGTGCCAGCAGCTCGCCCAGCGGGAGCGTCAAAGATACGCAGTATTTT.

The chain is built from TRBV29-1 and TRBJ2-5, with TRBD2 matching 9 bases. The DNA end favors TRBJ2-7, so the J call may be wrong. The germline V gene encodes CDR1 SQVTM and CDR2 ANQGSEA. The CDR3 is 13 amino acids. CDR3 sequence reads: CSVSSGNSYEQYF. DNA for the CDR3: TGCAGCGTTTCTAGCGGGAACTCCTACGAGCAGTACTTC.

J is TRBJ1-2 and V is TRBV4-1; 7 nucleotides agree with TRBD1. Per the germline V gene, CDR1 is MGHRA and CDR2 is YSYEKL. Trimming at V came to 5 bases and at J to 0 bases, leaving 9 bases not matched to a gene. The CDR3 runs 16 residues. The CDR3 DNA is TGCGCCAGCAGCTACTCGAGACAGGGAGCTAACTATGGCTACACCTTC. Protein sequence: CASSYSRQGANYGYTF.

Only a few counts were recorded for this clone. This rearrangement joins TRBV2 to TRBJ2-3, with D possibly TRBD2 on 6 matching bases. Germline V gene data show CDR1 as SNHLY and CDR2 as FYNNEI. This CDR3 has 13 residues. Trimming shortened V by 4 bases and J by 2 bases, and 7 bases separated the two germline ends. Here the CDR3 reads CASSADYTDTQYF. The DNA for the CDR3 is TGTGCCAGCAGTGCGGACTACACAGATACGCAGTATTTT.

V usage is TRBV4-1 and J usage is TRBJ2-6; 7 nucleotides line up with TRBD1. This CDR3 is 16 amino acids long. Germline V gene sequence: CDR1 MGHRA, CDR2 YSYEKL. With 5 bases clipped from V and 3 bases from J, the junction kept 7 bases outside the gene matches. CDR3 sequence: CASSTLQGYGANVLTF. The CDR3 DNA is TGCGCCAGCAGCACCTTACAGGGGTATGGGGCCAACGTCCTGACTTTC.

This chain uses TRBV13 with TRBJ2-5; possibly TRBD2 for D (5 bases). The ends were cut back, 5 bases at V and 1 base at J, with 11 bases in the middle. Germline lookup yields CDR1 PRHDT and CDR2 FYEKMQ (reference sequence). The CDR3 loop spans 14 amino acids. CDR3 sequence reads: CASSPQDFQETQYF. CDR3 coding DNA: TGTGCCAGCAGCCCGCAGGACTTCCAAGAGACCCAGTACTTC.

The chain recombines TRBV4-2 with TRBJ2-3; 8 nucleotides line up with TRBD2. The germline V gene encodes CDR1 LGHNA and CDR2 YNFKEQ. This CDR3 is 17 amino acids long. Trimming removed 0 bases from V and 0 bases from J; junction bases left unmatched: 5. CDR3 bases: TGTGCCAGCAGCCAAGAGACCGCGGGGGGAAGCACAGATACGCAGTATTTT. Protein product: CASSQETAGGSTDTQYF.

The CDR3 bases are TGTGCCAGCAGCTTACACACCGGACAGGGATCAAACGAGCAGTACTTC. It translates to CASSLHTGQGSNEQYF. The rearrangement uses TRBV7-2 and TRBJ2-7; 8 nucleotides agree with TRBD1. This CDR3 is built from 16 residues. The V segment lost 2 bases and the J segment 5 bases; nucleotides outside the gene matches: 11. Germline V CDR1 and CDR2: SGHTA, FQGNSA.

The chain uses TRBV7-2 and TRBJ2-1; 9 nucleotides match TRBD2. This CDR3 has 16 amino acids. V lost 3 bases to trimming and J lost 1 base; unmatched junction nucleotides: 4. The germline CDR1 and CDR2 sequences are SGHTA and FQGNSA. Here the CDR3 reads CASSFSSGRSYNEQFF. In DNA form, the CDR3 reads TGTGCCAGCAGCTTCTCGAGCGGGAGGTCCTACAATGAGCAGTTCTTC.

This clone came up a few times. The chain combines TRBV7-2 with TRBJ2-5; D unresolved. This CDR3 contains 13 residues. Germline CDR1 reads SGHTA; CDR2 reads FQGNSA. Trimming removed 5 bases at V and 3 bases at J, with 10 bases between. CDR3 sequence (DNA): TGTGCCAGCAGCCGAAACAGAAAAGAGACCCAGTACTTC. This sequence encodes CASSRNRKETQYF. Full variable domain (rest looked up from reference TRBV7-2 and TRBJ2-5): GAGVSQSPSNKVTEKGKDVELRCDPISGHTALYWYRQSLGQGLEFLIYFQGNSAPDKSGLPSDRFSAERTGGSVSTLTIQRTQQEDSAVYLCASSRNRKETQYFGPGTRLLVL.

This clone was detected a few times. V and J are TRBV19 and TRBJ1-2; 7 positions agree with TRBD1. The junction had 4 bases not matched to a gene; V was cut back by 3 bases and J by 3 bases. This CDR3 region has 14 residues. Germline V gene data show CDR1 as LNHDA and CDR2 as SQIVND (reference sequence). The CDR3 region has the DNA TGTGCCAGTAGTATGGGACAGTCTTACTATGGCTACACCTTC. Translation: CASSMGQSYYGYTF.